A selection of T cell receptor beta chains follows, all from one sample in a study of T cells after yellow fever vaccination. TCRdb independently ran MiXCR on the 5' RACE reads; one entry per CDR3 protein. The sample records 300,000 to 400,000 distinct CDR3 sequences, around 8.1% being singletons. This material consisted of PBMCs, taken 35 to 50 days after the first yellow fever vaccination. These TCRs come from a man between 18 and 35 years old who received the YFV17D yellow fever vaccine. CDR3s include the opening cysteine and the closing phenylalanine or tryptophan. A D gene is named only where the DNA matches it firmly. The size field is filled for only some rows; it gives once, few, many or a size class.

V: TRBV5-1
D: .
J: TRBJ1-6
size: few
CDR3: CASSLDGTAYNSPLHF
DNA: TGCGCCAGCAGCTTGGACGGAACCGCATATAATTCACCCCTCCACTTT

V: TRBV20-1
D: .
J: TRBJ1-4
size: few
CDR3: CSARGWEKLFF
DNA: TGCAGTGCTAGAGGCTGGGAAAAACTGTTTTTT

V: TRBV30
D: TRBD2
J: TRBJ2-3
size: few
CDR3: CAWSVGLAGTDTQYF
DNA: TGTGCCTGGAGTGTAGGACTAGCGGGCACAGATACGCAGTATTTT

V: TRBV14
D: .
J: TRBJ2-1
size: few
CDR3: CASSQDLRGSWNEQFF
DNA: TGTGCCAGCAGCCAAGACTTGCGGGGTAGCTGGAATGAGCAGTTCTTC

V: TRBV9
D: TRBD1
J: TRBJ2-7
size: few
CDR3: CASRAGTGDSYEQYF
DNA: TGTGCCAGCAGAGCAGGAACAGGGGACTCCTACGAGCAGTACTTC

V: TRBV27
D: .
J: TRBJ2-1
size: few
CDR3: CASSFIGSYNEQFF
DNA: TGTGCCAGCAGTTTCATTGGCTCCTACAATGAGCAGTTCTTC

V: TRBV7-2
D: .
J: TRBJ1-2
size: .
CDR3: CASSFRGVSGYTF
DNA: TGTGCCAGCAGCTTTCGAGGCGTTAGTGGCTACACCTTC

V: TRBV28
D: .
J: TRBJ2-2
size: .
CDR3: CASRRSRGGELFF
DNA: TGTGCCAGCCGGCGTTCCCGGGGCGGGGAGCTGTTTTTT

V: TRBV7-9
D: TRBD2
J: TRBJ2-1
size: .
CDR3: CASSLVPGGPNEQFF
DNA: TGTGCCAGCAGCTTAGTCCCGGGGGGGCCCAATGAGCAGTTCTTC

V: TRBV7-9
D: TRBD1
J: TRBJ1-1
size: many
CDR3: CASSPDRDAFF
DNA: TGTGCCAGCAGCCCGGACAGGGACGCTTTCTTT

V: TRBV27
D: TRBD1
J: TRBJ2-4
size: few
CDR3: CASSMTGSGKNIQYF
DNA: TGTGCCAGCAGTATGACAGGGTCTGGCAAAAACATTCAGTACTTC

V: TRBV29-1
D: .
J: TRBJ2-2
size: few
CDR3: CSVGTVNTGELFF
DNA: TGCAGCGTTGGGACAGTGAACACCGGGGAGCTGTTTTTT

V: TRBV28
D: TRBD1
J: TRBJ1-6
size: .
CDR3: CASSFTGQGRSPLHF
DNA: TGTGCCAGTAGTTTCACTGGACAGGGTAGATCACCCCTCCACTTT

V: TRBV12-3/TRBV12-4
D: .
J: TRBJ1-3
size: many
CDR3: CASSLGGHLFSGNTIYF
DNA: TGTGCCAGCAGTTTAGGGGGTCACCTGTTCTCTGGAAACACCATATATTTT

V: TRBV7-9
D: .
J: TRBJ1-2
size: .
CDR3: CASAGSGYTF
DNA: TGTGCCAGCGCCGGGAGCGGCTACACCTTC

V: TRBV29-1
D: TRBD1
J: TRBJ1-6
size: .
CDR3: CSVTTGGDSPLHF
DNA: TGCAGCGTTACGACAGGGGGCGATTCACCCCTCCACTTT

V: TRBV6-5
D: .
J: TRBJ2-3
size: few
CDR3: CASSSLVGSGDSQYF
DNA: TGTGCCAGCAGTTCCTTAGTCGGGTCGGGAGATTCGCAGTATTTT

V: TRBV12-3/TRBV12-4
D: .
J: TRBJ2-2
size: .
CDR3: CASFPSGQRTLPGELFF
DNA: TGTGCCAGTTTTCCCTCGGGCCAGCGGACGTTGCCCGGGGAGCTGTTTTTT

V: TRBV7-6
D: TRBD1
J: TRBJ1-1
size: few
CDR3: CASSLLPGQGSEAFF
DNA: TGTGCCAGCAGCCTCCTTCCGGGACAGGGGTCTGAAGCTTTCTTT

V: TRBV18
D: .
J: TRBJ2-2
size: few
CDR3: CASSPGATGELFF
DNA: TGTGCCAGCTCGCCAGGAGCCACCGGGGAGCTGTTTTTT

V: TRBV5-1
D: .
J: TRBJ1-5
size: few
CDR3: CASSLGPASDQPQHF
DNA: TGCGCCAGCAGCTTGGGACCGGCCTCCGATCAGCCCCAGCATTTT

V: TRBV5-6
D: .
J: TRBJ2-7
size: .
CDR3: CASTPGLRDEQYF
DNA: TGTGCCAGCACCCCGGGCCTCCGCGACGAGCAGTACTTC

V: TRBV29-1
D: TRBD1
J: TRBJ2-5
size: .
CDR3: CSVGQTGRETQYF
DNA: TGCAGCGTTGGACAGACAGGGCGGGAGACCCAGTACTTC

V: TRBV5-1
D: TRBD1
J: TRBJ1-4
size: few
CDR3: CASSFQTGGVEKLFF
DNA: TGCGCCAGCAGTTTCCAAACAGGGGGAGTCGAAAAACTGTTTTTT

V: TRBV4-3
D: TRBD1
J: TRBJ2-7
size: many
CDR3: CASSQGRQGYEQYF
DNA: TGCGCCAGCAGCCAAGGCCGACAGGGCTACGAGCAGTACTTC

V: TRBV25-1
D: .
J: TRBJ1-1
size: few
CDR3: CASSLSWASVTEAFF
DNA: TGTGCCAGCAGCTTAAGCTGGGCGAGTGTAACTGAAGCTTTCTTT

V: TRBV7-2
D: .
J: TRBJ2-6
size: .
CDR3: CASSYYDAGANVLTF
DNA: TGTGCCAGCAGCTACTACGACGCTGGGGCCAACGTCCTGACTTTC

V: TRBV5-1
D: .
J: TRBJ1-4
size: few
CDR3: CASSGLGVSTRWEKLFF
DNA: TGCGCCAGCAGCGGTCTGGGGGTCTCTACGAGGTGGGAAAAACTGTTTTTT